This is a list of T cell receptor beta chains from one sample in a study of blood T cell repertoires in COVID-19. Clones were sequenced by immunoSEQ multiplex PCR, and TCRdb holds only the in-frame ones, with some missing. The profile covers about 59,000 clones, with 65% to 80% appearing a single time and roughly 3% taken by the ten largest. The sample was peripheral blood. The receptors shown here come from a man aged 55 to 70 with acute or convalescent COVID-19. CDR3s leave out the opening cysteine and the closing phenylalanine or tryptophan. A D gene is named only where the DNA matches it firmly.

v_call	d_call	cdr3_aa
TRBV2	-	ASSDLGQENSPLH
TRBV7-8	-	ASSFPTFNSPLH
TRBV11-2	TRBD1	ASSPQGTQQY
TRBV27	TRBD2	ASSLWVGASGRGNEQF
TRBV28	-	ASSWGLVLKGSNQPQH
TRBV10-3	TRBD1	AISTTGTDYEQY
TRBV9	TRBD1	ASSVVGTGGGGGYT
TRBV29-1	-	SVFSYSYGYT
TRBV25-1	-	ASRGKGTGELF
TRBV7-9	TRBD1	ASSPRDRSYEQY
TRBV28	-	ASSPPWGGGNQPQH
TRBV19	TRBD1	ASSSRDSSFNYGYT
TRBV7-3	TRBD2	ASSLDASGRKYYNEQF
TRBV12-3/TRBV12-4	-	ASSLEVNYGYT
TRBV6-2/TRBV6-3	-	ASSSDTRQPQH
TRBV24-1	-	ATSDPSTDTQY
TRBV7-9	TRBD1	ASSLAGDRGDEKLF
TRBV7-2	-	ASSSDSKKLF
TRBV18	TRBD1	ASSPQAGGSQEQY
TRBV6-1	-	ASSELHLGQSSGNTIY
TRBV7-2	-	ASSLSLSAYEQY
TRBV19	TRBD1	ARNPGQVNSPLH
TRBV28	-	ASRSTRALMGYSNQPQH
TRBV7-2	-	ASSLERGGNQPQH
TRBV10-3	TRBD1	AISNSGTGRRETQY
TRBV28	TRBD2	ASSSPGSGRVDTQY
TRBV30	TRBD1	AWGDRATGELF
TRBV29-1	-	SVSLETQY
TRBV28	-	ASTLEPSLTDTQY
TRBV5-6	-	ASSARSSYEQY
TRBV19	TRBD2	ASTPHGRAGTYEQY
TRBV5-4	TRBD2	ASSLAPAGVGETQY
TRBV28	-	ASTSTRIGQQETQY
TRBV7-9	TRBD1	ASSWGQEEKLF
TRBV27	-	ASRQGREGTQY
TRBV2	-	ASSGGQIYEQY
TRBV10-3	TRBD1	AIRDRDTEAF
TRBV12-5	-	ASGLGQAAQETQY
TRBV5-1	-	ASSLEPGGNTIY
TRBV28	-	ASSETDQETQY
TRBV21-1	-	ASVADFSYEQY
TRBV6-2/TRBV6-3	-	ASSTSTFTVNTEAF
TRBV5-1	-	ASSRGSLNTGELF
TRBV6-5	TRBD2	ASKGEAGGSDTQY
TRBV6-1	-	ASRRGISNQPQH
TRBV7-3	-	ASSPQGPLGETQY
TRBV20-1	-	SAIGKTKF
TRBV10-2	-	ASSDRALNSPLH
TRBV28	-	AIPGGERSGANVLT
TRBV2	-	ASRTAQGGEYTGELF
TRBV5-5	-	ASSPGGRVDYGYT
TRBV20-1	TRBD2	SASASGLLNTGELF
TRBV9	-	ASSVDGGRTEAF
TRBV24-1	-	ATSDRDRTSEYEQY
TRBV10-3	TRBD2	AISGTSGRADYEQY
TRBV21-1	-	ASSKKKASYEQY
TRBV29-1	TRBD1	GGTGRTIGYT
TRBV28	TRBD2	ASSTPRAPGGEQF
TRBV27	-	ASSLNPGLSEAF
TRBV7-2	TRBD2	ASSLVGEGTRGGTQY